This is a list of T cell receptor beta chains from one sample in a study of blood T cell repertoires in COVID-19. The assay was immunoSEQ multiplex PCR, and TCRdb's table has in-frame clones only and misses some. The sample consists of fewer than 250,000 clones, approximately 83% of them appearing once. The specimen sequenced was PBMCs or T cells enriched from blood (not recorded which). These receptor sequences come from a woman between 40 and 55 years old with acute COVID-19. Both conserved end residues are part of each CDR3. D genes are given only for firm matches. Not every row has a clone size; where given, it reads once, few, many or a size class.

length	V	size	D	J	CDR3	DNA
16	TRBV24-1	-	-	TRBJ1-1	CATSDSRGREHTEAFF	TGTGCCACCAGTGATTCCAGGGGTAGGGAACACACTGAAGCTTTCTTT
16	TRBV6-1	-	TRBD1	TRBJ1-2	CASSAPWTGPNYGYTF	TGTGCCAGCAGTGCTCCTTGGACAGGGCCTAACTATGGCTACACCTTC
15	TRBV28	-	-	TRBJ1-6	CASSLTVGFRSPLHF	TGTGCCAGCAGTTTAACGGTTGGTTTTCGTTCACCCCTCCACTTT
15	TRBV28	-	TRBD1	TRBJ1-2	CASSSSGTGSDGYTF	TGTGCCAGCAGTTCCTCCGGGACAGGGAGTGATGGCTACACCTTC
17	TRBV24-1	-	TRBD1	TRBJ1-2	CATSDSNRGPSNYGYTF	TGTGCCACCAGTGATTCTAACAGGGGGCCCTCTAACTATGGCTACACCTTC
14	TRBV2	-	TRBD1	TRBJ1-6	CASSQGTDNSPLHF	TGTGCCAGCAGCCAAGGGACAGATAATTCACCCCTCCACTTT
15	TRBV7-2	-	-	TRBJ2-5	CASSSEGLSVETQYF	TGTGCCAGCAGCTCGGAGGGACTCTCCGTGGAGACCCAGTACTTC
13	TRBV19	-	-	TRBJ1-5	CASATGNNQPQHF	TGTGCCAGTGCCACAGGGAACAATCAGCCCCAGCATTTT
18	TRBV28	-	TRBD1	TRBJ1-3	CASSPPGPTGGWGDTIYF	TGTGCCAGCAGCCCACCGGGCCCGACAGGGGGCTGGGGGGACACCATATATTTT
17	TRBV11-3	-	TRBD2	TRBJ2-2	CASSLGGSGRSAGELFF	TGTGCCAGCAGCTTAGGCGGTAGCGGGAGGAGTGCCGGGGAGCTGTTTTTT
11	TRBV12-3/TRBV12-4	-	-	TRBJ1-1	CASSLRGEAFF	TGTGCCAGCAGTTTACGGGGTGAAGCTTTCTTT
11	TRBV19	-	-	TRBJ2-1	CATRVASQQFF	TGTGCCACCCGGGTGGCTAGCCAGCAGTTCTTC
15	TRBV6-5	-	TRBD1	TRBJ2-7	CASSPQGGNSYEQYF	TGTGCCAGCAGCCCCCAAGGGGGCAACTCCTACGAGCAGTACTTC
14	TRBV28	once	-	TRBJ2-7	CASSLAGRTYEQYF	TGTGCCAGCAGTTTAGCGGGCAGAACCTACGAGCAGTACTTC
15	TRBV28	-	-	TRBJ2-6	CASTPSVSGANVLTF	TGTGCCAGCACCCCAAGCGTCTCTGGGGCCAACGTCCTGACTTTC
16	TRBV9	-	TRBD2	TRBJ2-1	CASSVGSSGGDNEQFF	TGTGCCAGCAGCGTAGGGTCTAGCGGGGGGGACAATGAGCAGTTCTTC
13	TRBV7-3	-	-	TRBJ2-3	CASKNSNTDTQYF	TGTGCCAGCAAGAACAGCAACACAGATACGCAGTATTTT
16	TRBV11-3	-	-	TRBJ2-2	CASSNRPGLNTGELFF	TGTGCCAGCAGCAACCGACCAGGACTCAACACCGGGGAGCTGTTTTTT
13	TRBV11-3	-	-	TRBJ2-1	CASSLGVPNEQFF	TGTGCCAGCAGCTTAGGAGTGCCCAATGAGCAGTTCTTC
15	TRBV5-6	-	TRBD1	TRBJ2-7	CASSSPGQGINEQYF	TGTGCCAGCAGCTCTCCGGGACAGGGTATTAACGAGCAGTACTTC
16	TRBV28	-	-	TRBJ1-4	CASSLGSRGAGEKLFF	TGTGCCAGCAGTTTAGGAAGTCGGGGGGCTGGCGAAAAACTGTTTTTT
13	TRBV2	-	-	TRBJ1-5	CASSLVTHQPQHF	TGTGCCAGCAGTCTAGTCACCCATCAGCCCCAGCATTTT
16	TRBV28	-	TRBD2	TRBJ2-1	CASSDQLLAGDNEQFF	TGTGCCAGCAGTGATCAACTATTAGCGGGAGACAATGAGCAGTTCTTC
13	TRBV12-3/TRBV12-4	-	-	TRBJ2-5	CASSIGPGGTQYF	TGTGCCAGCAGTATCGGACCCGGAGGGACCCAGTACTTC
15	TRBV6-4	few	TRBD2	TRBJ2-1	CASSDRAGGYNEQFF	TGTGCCAGCAGTGACCGCGCGGGAGGCTACAATGAGCAGTTCTTC
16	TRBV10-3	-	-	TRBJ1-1	CAISESWLRGYTEAFF	TGTGCCATCAGTGAGTCGTGGTTGAGGGGGTACACTGAAGCTTTCTTT
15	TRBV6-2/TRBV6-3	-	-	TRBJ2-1	CASSYAIIRGDEQFF	TGTGCCAGCAGTTACGCCATAATCCGGGGAGATGAGCAGTTCTTC
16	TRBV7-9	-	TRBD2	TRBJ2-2	CASSGGLAVNTGELFF	TGTGCCAGCAGCGGGGGACTAGCGGTGAACACCGGGGAGCTGTTTTTT
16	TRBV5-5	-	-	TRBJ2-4	CASSLILAARGNIQYF	TGTGCCAGCAGCTTGATTCTAGCCGCCAGGGGAAACATTCAGTACTTC
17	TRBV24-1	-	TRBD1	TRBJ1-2	CATSDLWWDRAAYGYTF	TGTGCCACCAGTGATTTGTGGTGGGACAGGGCCGCCTATGGCTACACCTTC
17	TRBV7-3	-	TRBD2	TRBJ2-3	CASSLFRIAGGTDTQYF	TGTGCCAGCAGCTTATTCCGGATAGCGGGAGGAACAGATACGCAGTATTTT
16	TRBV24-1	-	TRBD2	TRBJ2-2	CATSEGGAPNTGELFF	TGTGCCACCAGTGAGGGAGGGGCGCCGAACACCGGGGAGCTGTTTTTT
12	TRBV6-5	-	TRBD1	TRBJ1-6	CASRGTDSPLHF	TGTGCCAGCAGGGGGACAGACTCACCCCTCCACTTT
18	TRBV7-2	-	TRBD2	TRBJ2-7	CASSSEIPTSGKHYEQYF	TGTGCCAGCAGCTCCGAGATACCTACTAGCGGGAAACACTACGAGCAGTACTTC
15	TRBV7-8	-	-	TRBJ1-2	CASSLDAWRGSGYTF	TGTGCCAGCAGCTTAGACGCGTGGAGAGGGAGCGGCTACACCTTC
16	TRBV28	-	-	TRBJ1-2	CASSLEGRGLMYGYTF	TGTGCCAGCAGTTTAGAGGGACGGGGACTGATGTATGGCTACACCTTC
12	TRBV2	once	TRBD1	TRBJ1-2	CAAGQGASGYTF	TGTGCCGCCGGACAGGGGGCAAGTGGCTACACCTTC
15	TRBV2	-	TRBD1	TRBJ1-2	CASKAGTVPMDGGTF	TGTGCCAGCAAGGCGGGGACAGTGCCGATGGATGGGGGCACCTTC
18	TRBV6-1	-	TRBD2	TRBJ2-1	CASSEAASGKNPRNEQFF	TGTGCCAGCAGTGAAGCGGCTAGCGGGAAAAACCCTCGCAATGAGCAGTTCTTC
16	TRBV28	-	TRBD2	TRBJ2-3	CASSLGTSGSTDTQYF	TGTGCCAGCAGTTTAGGAACTAGCGGCTCCACAGATACGCAGTATTTT
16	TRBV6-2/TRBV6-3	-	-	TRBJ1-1	CASSYSTGRRNTEAFF	TGTGCCAGCAGTTACTCAACAGGACGGCGGAACACTGAAGCTTTCTTT
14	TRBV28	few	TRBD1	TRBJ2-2	CASKTTGYTGELFF	TGTGCCAGCAAAACGACAGGGTACACCGGGGAGCTGTTTTTT
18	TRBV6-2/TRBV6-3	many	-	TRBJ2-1	CASSYSGGTIPNYNEQFF	TGTGCCAGCAGTTACTCGGGAGGCACAATACCTAACTACAATGAGCAGTTCTTC
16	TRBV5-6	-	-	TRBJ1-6	CASSLGQLVYNSPLHF	TGTGCCAGCAGCTTGGGACAGCTGGTCTATAATTCACCCCTCCACTTT
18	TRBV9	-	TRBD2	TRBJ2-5	CASSTPGLAGGKGETQYF	TGTGCCAGCAGCACCCCGGGACTAGCGGGAGGCAAGGGGGAGACCCAGTACTTC
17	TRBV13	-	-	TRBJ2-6	CASSKQGSLAGANVLTF	TGTGCCAGCAGCAAACAGGGTTCCTTGGCTGGGGCCAACGTCCTGACTTTC
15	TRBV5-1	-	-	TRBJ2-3	CASSMPGAFTDTQYF	TGCGCCAGCAGCATGCCGGGAGCGTTCACAGATACGCAGTATTTT
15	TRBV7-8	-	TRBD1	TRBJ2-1	CASSLGQGAFGEQFF	TGTGCCAGCAGCCTCGGACAGGGGGCCTTCGGTGAGCAGTTCTTC
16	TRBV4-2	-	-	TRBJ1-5	CASSQGGRQGNQPQHF	TGTGCCAGCAGCCAAGGGGGCCGACAGGGCAATCAGCCCCAGCATTTT
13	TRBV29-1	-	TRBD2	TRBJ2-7	CSVRPGLAYEQYF	TGCAGCGTCCGGCCGGGACTAGCCTACGAGCAGTACTTC
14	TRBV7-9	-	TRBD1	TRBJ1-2	CASSSGQSNYGYTF	TGTGCCAGCAGTTCGGGACAGAGTAACTATGGCTACACCTTC
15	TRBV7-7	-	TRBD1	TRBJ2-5	CASSLNRGQQETQYF	TGTGCCAGCAGCTTAAACAGGGGGCAGCAAGAGACCCAGTACTTC
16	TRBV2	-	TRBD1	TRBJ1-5	CASSIPGQGVGQPQHF	TGTGCCAGCAGTATACCGGGACAGGGGGTAGGTCAGCCCCAGCATTTT